A single sample is the source of the 21 T cell receptor beta chains below, sequenced in a study of blood T cell repertoires in COVID-19. Profiled with immunoSEQ multiplex PCR; TCRdb holds only in-frame clones, not every one. The sample yields 70,000 or so clones, 76% seen once. Sequencing was performed on peripheral blood. These receptor sequences come from a man aged 55 to 69 with COVID-19, enrolled during active disease.

The rearrangement links TRBV5-5 to TRBJ2-3; a weak D match, TRBD2 (5 bases). Trimming pared 1 base from V and 3 bases from J, leaving 12 bases between. This CDR3 has 15 residues. Germline assignment: CDR1 SGHKS and CDR2 YYEKEE (reference sequence). Here the CDR3 reads CASSLTGVMTDTQYF. The CDR3, as DNA: TGTGCCAGCAGCTTGACCGGGGTGATGACAGATACGCAGTATTTT.

This clone was seen only once. The junction departs from germline at one end; a sequencing error may be responsible. The chain carries TRBV5-4 and TRBJ2-7; 8 bases agree with TRBD2. There are 16 residues in the CDR3. The germline V gene has CDR1 SGHNT and CDR2 YYREEE (reference sequence). In DNA form, the CDR3 reads TGTGCCAGCACCTTGGATCACGAGGGACTAGTTGTAGAGCAGTACTTC. Encoded protein: CASTLDHEGLVVEQYF. Full variable domain (rest looked up from reference TRBV5-4 and TRBJ2-7): ETGVTQSPTHLIKTRGQQVTLRCSSQSGHNTVSWYQQALGQGPQFIFQYYREEENGRGNFPPRFSGLQFPNYSSELNVNALELDDSALYLCASTLDHEGLVVEQYFGPGTRLTVT.

The chain joins TRBV28 to TRBJ2-2, with D perhaps matching TRBD2 (5 bases). Germline CDR1 MDHEN, CDR2 SYDVKM. V was pared by 10 bases and J by 6 bases, with 9 bases between. The CDR3 is made up of 11 amino acids. The CDR3 here is CAIRTAGELFF. As DNA, the CDR3 is TGTGCCATCAGGACTGCCGGGGAGCTGTTTTTT.

V is TRBV2 and J is TRBJ2-4, with 9 positions matching TRBD1. Germline values: CDR1 SNHLY, CDR2 FYNNEI. V trimming: 6 bases; J trimming: 6 bases; junction bases outside the gene matches: 3. CDR3 length equals 13 residues. Here the CDR3 DNA reads TGTGCCAGCAGAGCGGGACAGGGAAACATTCAGTACTTC. It specifies CASRAGQGNIQYF.

CDR3 sequence reads: CAITSDLENIQYF. In nucleotides, the CDR3 is TGTGCCATCACCAGTGATCTCGAAAACATTCAGTACTTC. The chain joins TRBV10-3 to TRBJ2-4; D is unresolved. Germline V gene sequence: CDR1 ENHRY, CDR2 SYGVKD. The CDR3 totals 13 residues. V was trimmed by 7 bases and J by 5 bases, leaving 12 bases between them.

The genes are TRBV18 and TRBJ1-1, with 11 bases identical to TRBD1. V dropped 3 bases and J dropped 1; count of bases not matched to a gene: 7. Per germline, CDR1 KGHSH and CDR2 LQKENI. The CDR3 spans 17 residues. In nucleotides, the CDR3 is TGTGCCAGCTCACCTTTTGGGACAGGGGGAAGGAACACTGAAGCTTTCTTT. The encoded protein is CASSPFGTGGRNTEAFF.

The CDR3 region has the DNA TGTGCCAGCAGCCTCCAAGGAGGATATGGCTACACCTTC. It encodes CASSLQGGYGYTF. The chain employs TRBV3-1 (or the pseudogene TRBV3-2) and TRBJ1-2, with D uncertain. The CDR3 has 13 residues. V lost 4 bases and J 5 bases, leaving 11 bases between the germline ends. The germline V gene has CDR1 LGHDT and CDR2 YNNKEL (reference sequence).

The V call is TRBV14, the J call TRBJ2-1; possibly TRBD2 for D (6 bases). The germline V gene encodes CDR1 SGHDN and CDR2 FVKESK. V was pared by 0 bases and J by 2 bases, with 14 bases between. This CDR3 is 17 amino acids long. This CDR3 reads CASSQDRRRAPYNEQFF. The CDR3 DNA sequence: TGTGCCAGCAGCCAAGACCGGCGGAGGGCCCCCTACAATGAGCAGTTCTTC. Variable domain in full (rest from reference TRBV14 and TRBJ2-1): EAGVTQFPSHSVIEKGQTVTLRCDPISGHDNLYWYRRVMGKEIKFLLHFVKESKQDESGMPNNRFLAERTGGTYSTLKVQPAELEDSGVYFCASSQDRRRAPYNEQFFGPGTRLTVL.

J is TRBJ2-2 and V is TRBV19, with TRBD2 matching 7 bases. V lost 10 bases and J lost 3; bases outside the gene matches: 11. Germline V gene lookup returns CDR1 LNHDA and CDR2 SQIVND (reference sequence). This CDR3 is 15 amino acids long. CDR3 region: CATKIGGRHTGELFF. CDR3 coding DNA: TGTGCCACCAAAATCGGGGGGAGACACACCGGGGAGCTGTTTTTT.

This chain links TRBV5-1 with TRBJ2-5; 12 positions agree with TRBD2. V shed 3 bases and J 3 bases; nucleotides not matched to a gene: 6. Germline V gene data show CDR1 as SGHRS and CDR2 as YFSETQ. CDR3 size: 16 residues. The CDR3 region is CASSSGLAGLKETQYF. The CDR3 region has the DNA TGCGCCAGCAGCTCGGGACTAGCGGGCCTTAAAGAGACCCAGTACTTC.

V gene TRBV7-9 combines with J gene TRBJ2-2; tentative D call: TRBD1 (5 bases). Germline assignment: CDR1 SEHNR and CDR2 FQNEAQ (reference sequence). V was trimmed by 5 bases and J by 7 bases, leaving 8 bases between them. The CDR3 consists of 12 residues. CDR3 sequence (DNA): TGTGCCAGCAGCCCCGACAGCGGGGAGCTGTTTTTT. Its protein product is CASSPDSGELFF.

This sequence joins TRBV27 and TRBJ1-2; D is undetermined. This CDR3 is 14 amino acids long. Germline values: CDR1 MNHEY, CDR2 SMNVEV (reference sequence). V dropped 2 bases and J dropped 4 bases, with 11 bases sitting between them. The CDR3 DNA follows: TGTGCCAGCAGTTTAGGCCGTCGGGGCTATGGCTACACCTTC. It translates to CASSLGRRGYGYTF.

The V call is TRBV5-6, the J call TRBJ2-7; 12 nucleotides match TRBD2. The V segment lost 4 bases and the J segment 3 bases; nucleotides outside the gene matches: 14. The CDR3 is 18 residues long. Germline-derived CDR1 and CDR2 are SGHDT and YYEEEE. CDR3 amino acids: CASSPWTSGIEWVYEQYF. The CDR3 region has the DNA TGTGCCAGCAGCCCATGGACTAGCGGGATCGAATGGGTCTACGAGCAGTACTTC.

This clone was seen only once. V usage is TRBV6-4 and J usage is TRBJ2-1, with unresolved D. The CDR3 runs to 14 residues. Trimming left V 0 bases short and J 9 bases short, with 12 bases between. Per germline, CDR1 MRHNA and CDR2 SNTAGT. The CDR3 loop reads CASSDSGSESEQFF. In DNA form, the CDR3 reads TGTGCCAGCAGTGACTCCGGCAGCGAGAGTGAGCAGTTCTTC.

This clone was recorded once. The chain carries TRBV6-5 and TRBJ2-2; possibly TRBD2 for D (6 bases). The CDR3 length is 15 residues. Germline CDR1 and CDR2: MNHEY and SVGAGI. V was cut by 8 bases and J by 7 bases, with 20 bases left in between. CDR3 nucleotides: TGTGCCAGCGGGGGTCGGGGTAAAGCGGGCGGGGAGCTGTTTTTT. Its translation is CASGGRGKAGGELFF.

This clone has just one count. The chain couples TRBV7-9 to TRBJ1-2; perhaps TRBD1 as D (5 bases). Germline V lookup: CDR1 SEHNR, CDR2 FQNEAQ (reference sequence). V shed 5 bases and J shed 6 bases, with 16 bases lying between them. CDR3 size: 14 residues. The CDR3 DNA reads TGTGCCAGCAGCGAGGACGGGGACTGGGATGGCTACACCTTC. Encoded protein: CASSEDGDWDGYTF. The full variable domain, its missing parts supplied by reference TRBV7-9 and TRBJ1-2, is DTGVSQNPRHKITKRGQNVTFRCDPISEHNRLYWYRQTLGQGPEFLTYFQNEAQLEKSRLLSDRFSAERPKGSFSTLEIQRTEQGDSAMYLCASSEDGDWDGYTFGSGTRLTVV.

The rearrangement uses TRBV9 and TRBJ2-1, with 13 positions matching TRBD2. Looked up from germline, CDR1 is SGDLS and CDR2 is YYNGEE. CDR3 length equals 16 residues. V trimming: 0 bases; J trimming: 9 bases; junction bases outside the gene matches: 6. CDR3 DNA sequence: TGTGCCAGCAGCGTAGCTGTGACTAGCGGGGGGATTGAGCAGTTCTTC. Translation gives CASSVAVTSGGIEQFF.

The chain employs TRBV28 and TRBJ2-2; D may be TRBD2 (6 bases). The CDR3 is 12 amino acids. The germline CDR1 and CDR2 sequences are MDHEN and SYDVKM. Trimming took off 6 bases at V and 6 bases at J, with 8 bases between the two ends. The CDR3 sequence is CASRGGPGELFF. The CDR3 region has the DNA TGTGCCAGCAGGGGGGGTCCCGGGGAGCTGTTTTTT.

The chain combines TRBV12-5 with TRBJ1-5; no firm D call. The CDR3 is 14 amino acids. Germline V gene data show CDR1 as LGHNT and CDR2 as FRNRAP. Trimming removed 6 bases at V and 0 bases at J, with 9 bases between. The CDR3 reads CASGSGNSNQPQHF. The CDR3 bases are TGTGCTAGTGGGTCGGGGAATAGCAATCAGCCCCAGCATTTT.

The V call is TRBV6-1, the J call TRBJ1-2; a weak D match, TRBD1 (6 bases). This CDR3 contains 12 residues. The germline V gene encodes CDR1 MNHNS and CDR2 SASEGT. Trimming cost V 3 bases and J 7 bases, with 9 bases left between them. The CDR3 DNA reads as TGTGCCAGCAGTGATTGGACAGTTGGCTACACCTTC. This sequence encodes CASSDWTVGYTF.

V and J are TRBV4-2 and TRBJ2-6; 7 nucleotides line up with TRBD2. V dropped 4 bases and J dropped 2; count of bases not matched to a gene: 5. CDR1 and CDR2 (germline): LGHNA, YNFKEQ. CDR3 length equals 16 residues. Here the CDR3 reads CASSPNGGAGANVLTF. Here the CDR3 DNA reads TGTGCCAGCAGCCCTAATGGGGGGGCTGGGGCCAACGTCCTGACTTTC.